This T cell receptor beta chain was retrieved from a study of T cell responses to AZD1222 COVID-19 vaccine. Study-wide background: The analysis combined second doses at about 4 or about 12 weeks. Whole-study results and caveats: Nearly half of the spike-specific TCRs reportedly recognize variant regions that carry no mutations.

The CDR3 loop spans 15 amino acids. The V and J ends lost 8 bases and 6 bases, in that order; junction bases with no gene match: 8. Germline assignment: CDR1 MNHEY and CDR2 SVGAGI. Of note for this clone: The antigen is not known.

Produced via immunoSEQ multiplex PCR; TCRdb's table is partial and in-frame only. The repertoire holds 95,000 to 150,000 clones, with more than 70% as singletons. This material consisted of peripheral blood, taken on day 0 of AZD1222 vaccination. The source is an adult in good health. This sequence joins TRBV6-5 and TRBJ2-1, with TRBD2 matching 12 bases. The CDR3, as DNA: TGTGCCAGCGGGAATCTAGCGGGAGGGCCCAATGAGCAGTTCTTC. As protein: CASGNLAGGPNEQFF.